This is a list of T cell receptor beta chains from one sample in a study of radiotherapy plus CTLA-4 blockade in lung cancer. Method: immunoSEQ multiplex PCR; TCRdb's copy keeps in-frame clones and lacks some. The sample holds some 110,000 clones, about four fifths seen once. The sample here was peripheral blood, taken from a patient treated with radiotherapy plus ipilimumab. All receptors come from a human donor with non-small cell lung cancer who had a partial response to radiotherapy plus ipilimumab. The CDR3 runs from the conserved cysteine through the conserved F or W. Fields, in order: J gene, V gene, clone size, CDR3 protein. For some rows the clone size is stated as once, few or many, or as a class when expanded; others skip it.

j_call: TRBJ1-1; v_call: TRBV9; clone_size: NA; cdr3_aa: CASSVSGGANTEAFF
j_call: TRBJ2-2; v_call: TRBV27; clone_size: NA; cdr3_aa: CASSAMDRFSGELFF
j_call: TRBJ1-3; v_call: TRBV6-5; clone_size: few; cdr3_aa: CASSYSNPNRGNTIYF
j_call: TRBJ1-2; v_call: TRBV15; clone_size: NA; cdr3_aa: CATSDRGHRVYGYTF
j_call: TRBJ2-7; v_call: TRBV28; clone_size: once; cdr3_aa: CASSMLDRAYEQYF
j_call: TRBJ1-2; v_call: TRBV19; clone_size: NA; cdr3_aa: CASSIGDRGLGYTF
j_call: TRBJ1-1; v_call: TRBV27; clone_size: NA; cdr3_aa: CASRVNRQGTEAFF
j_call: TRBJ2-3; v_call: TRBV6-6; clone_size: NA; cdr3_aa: CASSRFSGYTDTQYF
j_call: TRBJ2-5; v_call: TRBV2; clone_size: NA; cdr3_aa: CASSVRGPSGAAAQYF
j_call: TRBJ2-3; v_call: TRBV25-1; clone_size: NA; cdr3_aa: CASSPSTGTSGTDTQYF
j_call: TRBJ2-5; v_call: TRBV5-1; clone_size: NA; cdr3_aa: CASSLVFGSGETQYF
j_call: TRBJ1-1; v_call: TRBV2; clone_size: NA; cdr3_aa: CASSEAKRSGAMNTEAFF
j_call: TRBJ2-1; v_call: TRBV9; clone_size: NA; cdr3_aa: CASSVDSGPYNEQFF
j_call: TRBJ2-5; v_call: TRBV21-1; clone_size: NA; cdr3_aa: CASLGGTGRETQYF
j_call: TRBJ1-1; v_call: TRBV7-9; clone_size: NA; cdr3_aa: CASSSQFTGGAFF
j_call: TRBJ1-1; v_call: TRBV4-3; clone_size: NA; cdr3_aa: CASSQEGSEAFF
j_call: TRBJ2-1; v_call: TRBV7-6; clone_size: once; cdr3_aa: CASSLRQGANEQFF
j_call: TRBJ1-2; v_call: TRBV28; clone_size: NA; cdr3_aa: CAVPPGQGVYGYTF
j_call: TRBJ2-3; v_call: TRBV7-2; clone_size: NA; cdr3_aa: CASSLVGTGAFVKDTQYF
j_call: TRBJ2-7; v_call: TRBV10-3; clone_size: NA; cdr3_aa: CAIKGTSGRGGYEQYF
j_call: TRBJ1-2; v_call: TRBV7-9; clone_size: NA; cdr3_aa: CASSLGSGGNYGYTF
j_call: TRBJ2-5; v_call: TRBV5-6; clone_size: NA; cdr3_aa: CASSPGQGAKTQYF
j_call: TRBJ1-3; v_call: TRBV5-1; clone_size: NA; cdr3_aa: CASSLEAGVNTIYF
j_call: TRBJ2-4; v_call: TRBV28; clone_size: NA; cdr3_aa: CASSFRGAGDENIQYF
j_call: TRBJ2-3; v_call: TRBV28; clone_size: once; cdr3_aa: CASRNRGTDTQYF
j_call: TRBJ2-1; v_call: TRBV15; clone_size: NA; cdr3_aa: CATSSSNRADNEQFF
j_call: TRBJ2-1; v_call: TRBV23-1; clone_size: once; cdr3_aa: CASSQLRQGVDYNEQFF